This T cell receptor (beta chain) was sequenced during a study of sequential checkpoint blockade in melanoma. Across the whole study: Patients were randomized 1:1 to nivolumab-then-ipilimumab or ipilimumab-then-nivolumab first-line. Each arm's sequence ended with maintenance nivolumab.

Germline V gene sequence: CDR1 SGHRS, CDR2 YFSETQ. The CDR3 extends over 15 amino acids. The trim removed 7 bases at V and 2 bases at J, leaving 9 bases unmatched. Repertoires were generated with immunoSEQ multiplex PCR, while TCRdb's copy carries only in-frame clones and drops some. The data hold about 27,000 clones, with roughly 77% observed a single time. Sample treatment: randomized to nivolumab then ipilimumab (arm A) or the reverse (arm B). Patients had received no earlier DNA-damaging chemotherapy. Sorted cells were live CD3+CD8+, lacking CD19 and CD56, from PBMCs. The sequencing here drew on CD8+ T cells sorted from blood (inferred from file names), taken from a patient given nivolumab and ipilimumab in sequence. This clonotype originated in a human donor with melanoma. The chain uses TRBV5-1 and TRBJ1-3, with 7 bases lining up with TRBD1. The CDR3 loop reads CASGSGTDPGNTIYF. The CDR3 DNA reads as TGCGCCAGCGGATCCGGGACAGACCCTGGAAACACCATATATTTT. Full variable domain (missing parts from reference TRBV5-1 and TRBJ1-3): KAGVTQTPRYLIKTRGQQVTLSCSPISGHRSVSWYQQTPGQGLQFLFEYFSETQRNKGNFPGRFSGRQFSNSRSEMNVSTLELGDSALYLCASGSGTDPGNTIYFGEGSWLTVV.